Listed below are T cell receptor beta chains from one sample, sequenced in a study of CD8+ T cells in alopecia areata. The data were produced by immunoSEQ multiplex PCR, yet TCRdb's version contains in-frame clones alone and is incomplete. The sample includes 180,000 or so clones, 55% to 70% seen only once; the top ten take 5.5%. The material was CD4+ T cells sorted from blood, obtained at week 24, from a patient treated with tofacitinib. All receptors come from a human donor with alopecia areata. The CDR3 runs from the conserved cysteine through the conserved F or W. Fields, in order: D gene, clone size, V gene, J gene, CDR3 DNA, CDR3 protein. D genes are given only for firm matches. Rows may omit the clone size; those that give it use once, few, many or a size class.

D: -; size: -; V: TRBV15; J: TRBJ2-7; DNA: TGTGCCACCAGCAGAGAGACCGTGTACGAGCAGTACTTC; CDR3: CATSRETVYEQYF
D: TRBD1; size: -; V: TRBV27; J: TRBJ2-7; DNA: TGTGCCAGCAGTGGACAGGACAGGGCTTACGAGCAGTACTTC; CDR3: CASSGQDRAYEQYF
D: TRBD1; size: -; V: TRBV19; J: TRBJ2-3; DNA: TGTGCCACTGGGGACAGGGGGTTCGAAGATACGCAGTATTTT; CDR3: CATGDRGFEDTQYF
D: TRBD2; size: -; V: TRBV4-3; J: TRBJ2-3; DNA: TGCGCCAGCAGCCAAGATTGGTCTAGCGGGGGCCGGGGTGTCACAGATACGCAGTATTTT; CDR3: CASSQDWSSGGRGVTDTQYF
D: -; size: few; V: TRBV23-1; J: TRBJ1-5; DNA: TGCGCCAGCAGTCAATCTAACCAGGGACACCATAGCAATCAGCCCCAGCATTTT; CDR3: CASSQSNQGHHSNQPQHF
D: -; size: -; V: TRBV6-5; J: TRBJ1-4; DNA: TGTGCCAGCAGTAGCCCAGGGATTGAAAAACTGTTTTTT; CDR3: CASSSPGIEKLFF
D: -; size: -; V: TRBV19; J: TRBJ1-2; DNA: TGTGCCAGTACAGGGGCCCACGACTATGGCTACACCTTC; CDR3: CASTGAHDYGYTF
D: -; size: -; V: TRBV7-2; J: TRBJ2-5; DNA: TGTGCCAGCAGCTTAGGGGTGGATCAAGAGACCCAGTACTTC; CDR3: CASSLGVDQETQYF
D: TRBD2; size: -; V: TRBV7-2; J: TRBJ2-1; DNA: TGTGCCAGCAGCTCCTTAGCGGGAGGTAGCAATGAGCAGTTCTTC; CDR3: CASSSLAGGSNEQFF
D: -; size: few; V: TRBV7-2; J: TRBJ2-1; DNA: TGTGCCAGCAGCTTGAGGAATGAGCAGTTCTTC; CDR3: CASSLRNEQFF
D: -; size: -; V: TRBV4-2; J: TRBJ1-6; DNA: TGTGCCAGCAGCCAAGATAGGTCACCAGCATCACCCCTCCACTTT; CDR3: CASSQDRSPASPLHF
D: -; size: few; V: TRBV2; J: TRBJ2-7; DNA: TGTGCCAGCAGGGAGCGGAGATCCTACGAGCAGTACTTC; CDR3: CASRERRSYEQYF
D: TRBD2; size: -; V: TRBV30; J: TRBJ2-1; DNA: TGTGCCTGGAGTAGGACTAGCGGTTACAATGAGCAGTTCTTC; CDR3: CAWSRTSGYNEQFF
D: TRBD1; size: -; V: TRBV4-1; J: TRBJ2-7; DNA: TGCGCCAGCAGCCAATCCCCCCCGGGACAGGGTCTCCACGAGCAGTACTTC; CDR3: CASSQSPPGQGLHEQYF
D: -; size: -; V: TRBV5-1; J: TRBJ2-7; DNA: TGCGCCAGCAGCATCCGGCCGGGACCGAGCTACGAGCAGTACTTC; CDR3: CASSIRPGPSYEQYF
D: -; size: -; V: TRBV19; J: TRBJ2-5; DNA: TGTGCCAGTAGTATTGCCACTGGCGGGGTAGAGTATGGAGAGACCCAGTACTTC; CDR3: CASSIATGGVEYGETQYF
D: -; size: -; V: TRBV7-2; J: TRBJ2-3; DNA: TGTGCCAGCAGCATGTACACAGATACGCAGTATTTT; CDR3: CASSMYTDTQYF
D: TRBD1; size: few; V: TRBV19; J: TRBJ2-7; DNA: TGTGCCAGTAGTATATCCGGGACAGACCCCTACGAGCAGTACTTC; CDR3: CASSISGTDPYEQYF
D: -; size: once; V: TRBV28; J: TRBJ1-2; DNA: TGTGCCAGCCTGGACGGCCGCGGCTACACCTTC; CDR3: CASLDGRGYTF
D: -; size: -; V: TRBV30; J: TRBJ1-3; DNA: TGTGCCTGGAGTATAGCGGTCTCTGGAAACACCATATATTTT; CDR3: CAWSIAVSGNTIYF
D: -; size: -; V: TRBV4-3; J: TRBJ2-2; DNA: TGCGCCAGCAGCCAAGATGTCCGCAGGGCCGGGGAGCTGTTTTTT; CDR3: CASSQDVRRAGELFF
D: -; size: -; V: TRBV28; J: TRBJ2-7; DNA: TGTGCCAGCAGTCCCCCCCCAGGCGGTAGCTACGAGCAGTACTTC; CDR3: CASSPPPGGSYEQYF
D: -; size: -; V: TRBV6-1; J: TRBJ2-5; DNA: TGTGCCAGCAACCGACAGTGGGAAGAGACCCAGTACTTC; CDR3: CASNRQWEETQYF
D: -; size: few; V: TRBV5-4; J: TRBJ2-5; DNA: TGTGCCAGCAGCTTGAGCCTAGCCGCCGAGACCCAGTACTTC; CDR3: CASSLSLAAETQYF
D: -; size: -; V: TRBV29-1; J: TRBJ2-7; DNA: TGCAGCGTTGCAGGGAGCTCCTACGAGCAGTACTTC; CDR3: CSVAGSSYEQYF
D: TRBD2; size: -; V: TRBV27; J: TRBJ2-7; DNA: TGTGCCAGCAGTTTTTACGTTGGAGCGGGAGGGTACGAGCAGTACTTC; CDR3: CASSFYVGAGGYEQYF
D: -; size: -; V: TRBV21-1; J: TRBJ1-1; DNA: TGTGCCAGCCCAGGGGCTGATGAAGCTTTCTTT; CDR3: CASPGADEAFF
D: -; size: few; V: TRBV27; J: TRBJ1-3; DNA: TGTGCCAGCAGTTTATCGCCAGGAATCGGAAACACCATATATTTT; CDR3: CASSLSPGIGNTIYF
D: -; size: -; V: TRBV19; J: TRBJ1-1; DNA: TGTGCCAGTAATTCCGGGGGTATGAACACTGAAGCTTTCTTT; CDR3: CASNSGGMNTEAFF
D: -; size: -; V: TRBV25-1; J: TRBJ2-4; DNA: TGTGCCAGCAGTCTCGAGGGAGGCCTCAACATTCAGTACTTC; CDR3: CASSLEGGLNIQYF
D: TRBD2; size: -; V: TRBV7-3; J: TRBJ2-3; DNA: TGTGCCAGCAGCTCCGGGACTAGGGCAGATACGCAGTATTTT; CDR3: CASSSGTRADTQYF
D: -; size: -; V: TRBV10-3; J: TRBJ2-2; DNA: TGTGCCATCAGTGAGTTCATGGACACCGGGGAGCTGTTTTTT; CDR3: CAISEFMDTGELFF
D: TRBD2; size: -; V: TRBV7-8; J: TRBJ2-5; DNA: TGTGCCAGCAGCTTAGGTCGACTAGCGGGAGGTCTTGGTAGGGAGACCCAGTACTTC; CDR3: CASSLGRLAGGLGRETQYF
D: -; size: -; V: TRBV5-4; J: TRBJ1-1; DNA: TGTGCCAGCAGCTTAGAGCTCTCTGGGGCTGAAGCTTTCTTT; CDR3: CASSLELSGAEAFF
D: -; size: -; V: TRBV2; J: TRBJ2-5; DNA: TGTGCCAGCAGTGGAGATGAGGAGACCCAGTACTTC; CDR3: CASSGDEETQYF
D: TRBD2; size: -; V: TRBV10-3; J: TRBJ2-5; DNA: TGTGCCACGAGGGAGGGGTACCGTGAGACCCAGTACTTC; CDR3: CATREGYRETQYF
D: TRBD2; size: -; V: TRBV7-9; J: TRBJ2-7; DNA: TGTGCCAGCAGCTTAGTACTAGCGGGCCGGACTGAGCAGTACTTC; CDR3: CASSLVLAGRTEQYF
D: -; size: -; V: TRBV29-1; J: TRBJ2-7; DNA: TGCAGCGTACGGACAGCAACCTACGAGCAGTACTTC; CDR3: CSVRTATYEQYF
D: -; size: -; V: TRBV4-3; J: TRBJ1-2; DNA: TGCGCCAGCAGCCAATTGGGCCAACAGGGTGACTACTATGGCTACACCTTC; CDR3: CASSQLGQQGDYYGYTF
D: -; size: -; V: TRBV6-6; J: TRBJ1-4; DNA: TGTGCCAGCAGTTACAGGGTCGGGGAAAAACTGTTTTTT; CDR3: CASSYRVGEKLFF
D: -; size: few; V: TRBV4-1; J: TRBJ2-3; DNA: TGCGCCAGCAGCCAAGAACTAGATTATACGCAGTATTTT; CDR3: CASSQELDYTQYF
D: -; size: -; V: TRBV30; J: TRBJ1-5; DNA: TGTGCCTGGAGCTTGGAGACAGAGAATCAGCCCCAGCATTTT; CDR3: CAWSLETENQPQHF
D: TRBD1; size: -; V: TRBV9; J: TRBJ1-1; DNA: TGTGCCAGCAGCTCAGTAGGGACAGGGCGCACTGAAGCTTTCTTT; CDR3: CASSSVGTGRTEAFF
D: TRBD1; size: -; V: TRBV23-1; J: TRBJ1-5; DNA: TGCGCGGCGGACAGGGGGGGGGAGAAGCCCCAGCATTTT; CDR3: CAADRGGEKPQHF
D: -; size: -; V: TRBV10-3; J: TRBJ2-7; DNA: TGTGCCATCAGTGAGTCTGTAGGGTACGAGCAGTACTTC; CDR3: CAISESVGYEQYF
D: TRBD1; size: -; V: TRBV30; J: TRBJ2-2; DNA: TGTGCCAGGTTTGACAGGGATCCCGGGGAGCTGTTTTTT; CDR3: CARFDRDPGELFF
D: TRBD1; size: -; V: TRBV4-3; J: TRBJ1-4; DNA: TGCGCCAGCAGCCAAGATACAGGGGTCGAAAAACTGTTTTTT; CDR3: CASSQDTGVEKLFF